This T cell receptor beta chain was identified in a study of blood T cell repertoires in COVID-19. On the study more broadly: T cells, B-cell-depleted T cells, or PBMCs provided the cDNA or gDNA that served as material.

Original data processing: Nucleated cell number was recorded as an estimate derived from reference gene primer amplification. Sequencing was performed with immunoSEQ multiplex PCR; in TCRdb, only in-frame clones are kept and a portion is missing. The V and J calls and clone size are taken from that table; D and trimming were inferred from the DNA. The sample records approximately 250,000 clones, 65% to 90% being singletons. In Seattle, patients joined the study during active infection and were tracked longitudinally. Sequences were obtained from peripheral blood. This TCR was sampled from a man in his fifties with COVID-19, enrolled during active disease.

Here the CDR3 reads CASSLANRVFNYGYTF. The CDR3 nucleotides read TGTGCCAGCAGCTTGGCCAACAGGGTGTTTAACTATGGCTACACCTTC. This sequence joins TRBV5-4 and TRBJ1-2; TRBD1 is a possible D gene (6 bases). The V and J ends lost 0 bases and 1 base respectively, with 13 bases between them. This CDR3 has 16 amino acids. CDR1 is SGHNT and CDR2 is YYREEE in the germline V gene (reference sequence).